The sequence of this T cell receptor (beta chain) was determined in a study of T cells in Graves' hyperthyroidism and ophthalmopathy. Study background: Initial diagnosis, before any treatment, was when peripheral blood was collected.

Amplified regions were TCR beta CDR3 sequences from RNA transcripts. With the HTBI primer set, the TCR CDR3 went through a first round of RT-PCR. TCRdb redid the calling of the multiplex PCR reads with MiXCR, one entry per CDR3 protein. The sample includes about 560,000 distinct CDR3 sequences, 15% to 19% of them seen just once. General study points: Ophthalmopathy cases were set apart from stable hyperthyroidism by a 13 V-J model. Ophthalmopathy was model-predicted a median 6.5 months pre-onset.

CDR3 length: 14 amino acids. Trimming pared 0 bases from V and 0 bases from J, leaving 6 bases between. Germline V gene sequence: CDR1 WSHSY, CDR2 SAAADI. This clonotype was observed at least ten times. Its antigen is unidentified. Fresh peripheral blood, under 11 ml, yielded the PBMCs. What was sequenced was blood. The chain joins TRBV10-2 to TRBJ2-7; D may be TRBD1 or TRBD2 (5 bases each). This sequence originates from a woman in her thirties with Graves' hyperthyroidism. CDR3 sequence (DNA): TGCGCCAGCAGTGAGTCGGGGGTCTCCTACGAGCAGTACTTC. Translating it yields CASSESGVSYEQYF.